Reported below is one T cell receptor (beta chain). Its target is unknown. The sample's time point: pre-sensitization, week 0. Treatment: therapeutic diphenylcyclopropenone sensitization with weekly scalp DPC. Individual cDNA molecules in this library carried unique molecular identifiers. TCRdb fed the RACE reads into MiXCR, producing one record per CDR3 protein. The table lists 45,000 to 65,000 distinct CDR3 sequences, around 10% of them singletons. This sample stems from a study of human T cells and chemical hapten exposure. Overall study findings and caveats: The immune response of these alopecia patients might not match healthy individuals'. Versus controls, significantly more large CDR3 similarity clusters arose from expanded TCRs. There was no change with DPC sensitization in TCRs above 1 in 1000 frequency.

The material sequenced was whole blood, taken in connection with sensitization to the hapten diphenylcyclopropenone (DPC). The TCR was taken from a man aged 35 to 55 with alopecia areata. Some clones in this sample may be carry-over from other donors' samples.

The CDR3 loop reads CASSFTGNQPQHF. In nucleotides, the CDR3 is TGTGCCAGCAGTTTTACAGGGAATCAGCCCCAGCATTTT. The V and J genes are TRBV12-3 or TRBV12-4 and TRBJ1-5; the D gene is possibly TRBD1 (6 bases). Trimming took 3 bases from V and 4 from J, leaving 7 bases between them. This CDR3 is built from 13 residues.